The sequence of this T cell receptor beta chain was determined in a study of regulatory T cells in long-lasting Graves disease. Documented time point: persistent/refractory GD, antithyroid drugs over 5 years with positive TRAb. TCR sequences were obtained from RNA taken from PBMCs. Graves' disease diagnosis followed American Thyroid Association guidelines. V lost 5 bases to trimming and J lost 9 bases, with 13 bases between them. Germline V gives CDR1 SGHVS, CDR2 FQNEAQ. This CDR3 region has 12 residues. Combining iRepertoire HTBI primers with Arm-PCR of CDR3 regions, the authors built TCR beta libraries. Authors' analysis steps: Samples revealed 62 TRBV and 11 to 15 TRBJ segments. MiXCR, applied by TCRdb to the multiplex PCR reads, yields one record per CDR3 protein. What appears here as the V and J calls and clone size reflects TCRdb's work, not the paper's. The table includes around 430,000 distinct CDR3 sequences, 20% to 25% detected once.

This clonotype occurred many times. The antigen is not known. Study results and caveats: The study found persistent patients shared more public clonotypes (roughly 2,800) than new patients (around 1,000). When disease was persistent, TRBV28, TRBJ1-2 and TRBJ2-5 were the favored segments.

The TCR was taken from a female donor with Graves disease. The rearrangement uses TRBV7-8 and TRBJ1-1; D may be TRBD1 (6 bases). The source was peripheral blood mononuclear cells (PBMCs), collected when the disease was refractory, from a patient treated with antithyroid drugs. CDR3 DNA sequence: TGTGCCAGCAGCCCGAGGACAGTTAAAGCTTTCTTT. It yields the protein CASSPRTVKAFF.